The T cell receptor beta chain described here comes from a study of cytomegalovirus exposure and HLA in healthy donors. Study information: Falling in the Caucasian-associated ancestry cluster were roughly 86% of under 500 genotyped donors. Study-level results: About 87% or about 30% of the time was how often most TCR beta V segments were productive, according to an earlier analysis. A link between a missense DCLRE1C variant and TCR beta V- and J-gene trimming emerged from a later analysis. In vitro work confirmed that a few CMV-associated chains recognize CMV antigens.

Worth noting for this clone: Its antigen is still unknown. The sample holds other DNA sequences that translate to the same CDR3.

It was with 60 Vbeta and 13 Jbeta primers that the PCR ran. Generated by immunoSEQ multiplex PCR, the TCRdb table keeps only in-frame clones and is missing some. The sample consists of approximately 260,000 clones, approximately 85% of them appearing once. Germline values: CDR1 SNHLY, CDR2 FYNNEI. This CDR3 has 12 residues. V lost 8 bases to trimming and J lost 4 bases; unmatched junction nucleotides: 1. Sequencing was done on a sample of PBMCs. The TCR sequence derives from a woman in her 40s in good health and CMV-seropositive. V and J are TRBV2 and TRBJ2-7; 11 bases are shared with TRBD1. The CDR3 loop reads CASRDRGYEQYF. As DNA, the CDR3 is TGTGCCAGCCGGGACAGGGGGTACGAGCAGTACTTC. The complete variable domain, with remaining parts taken from reference TRBV2 and TRBJ2-7, reads EPEVTQTPSHQVTQMGQEVILRCVPISNHLYFYWYRQILGQKVEFLVSFYNNEISEKSEIFDDQFSVERPDGSNFTLKIRSTKLEDSAMYFCASRDRGYEQYFGPGTRLTVT.